One sample yielded the 8 T cell receptor beta chains listed below, sequenced in a study of blood T cells in healthy people across ages. A second about 7 to 11 cycle PCR used barcoded and J-beta primers. TCRdb used MiXCR to reprocess the 5' RACE reads, holding one entry per CDR3 protein. The sample lists roughly 800,000 distinct CDR3 sequences, 58% occurring once. Sequences were obtained from blood. These receptors all come from a man aged 30 to 39 in good health.

This clonotype showed up just a few times. The chain combines TRBV6-1 with TRBJ1-2, with 9 bases identical to TRBD1. CDR1 and CDR2 (germline): MNHNS, SASEGT. Trimming took 1 base from V and 3 from J; bases not matched to a gene: 9. This CDR3 has 17 amino acids. Written as DNA, the CDR3 is TGTGCCAGCAGTGAAGAGCCGGGACAGGGTATGGACTATGGCTACACCTTC. Residues: CASSEEPGQGMDYGYTF.

The chain joins TRBV20-1 to TRBJ2-1; TRBD2 is a possible D gene (6 bases). The J call may be wrong; the DNA end is better matched by TRBJ2-7. This CDR3 spans 17 amino acids. CDR1 is DFQATT and CDR2 is SNEGSKA in the germline V gene (reference sequence). Here the CDR3 reads CSAREPRGGSSYNEQYF. CDR3 nucleotides: TGCAGTGCTAGGGAACCCCGTGGGGGGAGCTCCTACAATGAGCAGTACTTC.

Concerning this clonotype: Sequence at one end of the junction differs from germline and may be a read error. The chain joins TRBV7-9 to TRBJ2-1, with TRBD2 identical over 11 bases. This CDR3 spans 14 amino acids. Germline assignment: CDR1 SEHNR and CDR2 FQNEAQ (reference sequence). CDR3 sequence reads: CASRTSGSNNVQFF. The CDR3, as DNA: TGTGCCAGCCGCACTAGCGGGAGCAACAATGTGCAGTTCTTC.

This clonotype has a handful of counts. The chain is built from TRBV2 and TRBJ1-2, with D hard to call. The V end was cut by 3 bases, the J end by 3 bases, with 8 bases between. The germline gives CDR1 SNHLY, CDR2 FYNNEI. This CDR3 has 13 amino acids. The CDR3 coding sequence is TGTGCCAGCAGTGAGTCGGACTACTATGGCTACACCTTC. Protein product: CASSESDYYGYTF.

About this clonotype: This may arise from a read error, as a much more abundant clone is one base away. J is TRBJ2-7 and V is TRBV25-1; TRBD2 is a possible D gene (5 bases). Germline V gene data show CDR1 as MGHDK and CDR2 as SYGVNS. This CDR3 is 13 amino acids long. The CDR3 sequence is CAAAAGEDYERYF. As DNA, the CDR3 is TGTGCCGCAGCAGCCGGGGAAGACTACGAGCGGTACTTC.

The rearrangement links TRBV7-9 to TRBJ1-6; 7 bases are shared with TRBD1. This CDR3 is built from 14 residues. In germline, CDR1 is SEHNR, CDR2 FQNEAQ (reference sequence). Trimming at V came to 5 bases and at J to 11 bases, leaving 9 bases not matched to a gene. As DNA, the CDR3 is TGTGCCAGCAGCACGGGGACAGACATAACACCCCTCCACTTT. Translating gives CASSTGTDITPLHF. The whole variable domain, remainder taken from reference TRBV7-9 and TRBJ1-6, is DTGVSQNPRHKITKRGQNVTFRCDPISEHNRLYWYRQTLGQGPEFLTYFQNEAQLEKSRLLSDRFSAERPKGSFSTLEIQRTEQGDSAMYLCASSTGTDITPLHFGNGTRLTVT.

CDR3 nucleotide sequence: TGTGCCAGCAGTTTCGGTTGGCAGGACATTGATACGCAGTATTTT. The encoded protein is CASSFGWQDIDTQYF. The V gene is TRBV12-3 or TRBV12-4, the J gene TRBJ2-3; D is perhaps TRBD1 (5 bases). V was pared by 3 bases and J by 6 bases, with 16 bases between. This CDR3 comprises 15 residues.

The chain has TRBV28 and TRBJ2-3; TRBD2 aligns across 8 bases. This CDR3 has 13 amino acids. J was trimmed by 7 bases and V by 8 bases; bases with no gene match: 8. Per the germline V gene, CDR1 is MDHEN and CDR2 is SYDVKM. CDR3: CASERENINTQYF. The DNA for the CDR3 is TGTGCCAGCGAGCGGGAGAATATAAATACGCAGTATTTT.